The rows below give T cell receptor beta chains drawn from one sample of a study of blood T cell repertoires in COVID-19. Clones were sequenced by immunoSEQ multiplex PCR, and TCRdb holds only the in-frame ones, with some missing. The table lists approximately 170,000 clones, approximately 86% of them singletons. Sequencing was carried out using peripheral blood. The receptor source for this set is a woman older than 75 with active or convalescent COVID-19. Each CDR3 is given with its conserved first and last residue. A D gene is named only where the DNA matches it firmly. Clone size is shown for a subset of rows, as once, few, many or a class of expanded clone.

cdr3_aa: CSASQQAIVRTEAFF; cdr3_nt: TGCAGTGCTAGTCAACAGGCGATAGTTCGCACTGAAGCTTTCTTT; j_call: TRBJ1-1; d_call: NA; v_call: TRBV20-1; clone_size: NA
cdr3_aa: CASSPESTEAFF; cdr3_nt: TGTGCCAGCAGCCCCGAGTCCACTGAAGCTTTCTTT; j_call: TRBJ1-1; d_call: NA; v_call: TRBV7-9; clone_size: NA
cdr3_aa: CASSFHETGQGVYEQYF; cdr3_nt: TGTGCCAGCAGTTTCCATGAAACGGGACAGGGGGTTTACGAGCAGTACTTC; j_call: TRBJ2-7; d_call: TRBD1; v_call: TRBV28; clone_size: NA
cdr3_aa: CASIGGSKNEQYF; cdr3_nt: TGTGCCAGCATCGGCGGGAGTAAGAACGAGCAGTACTTC; j_call: TRBJ2-7; d_call: TRBD2; v_call: TRBV25-1; clone_size: NA
cdr3_aa: CASSLSVVSGYTF; cdr3_nt: TGTGCCAGCAGTTTATCCGTAGTATCGGGCTACACCTTC; j_call: TRBJ1-2; d_call: NA; v_call: TRBV28; clone_size: NA
cdr3_aa: CASKVGTGYGYTF; cdr3_nt: TGCGCCAGCAAAGTCGGAACAGGGTATGGCTACACCTTC; j_call: TRBJ1-2; d_call: NA; v_call: TRBV10-2; clone_size: NA
cdr3_aa: CASSRDRVGYGYTF; cdr3_nt: TGTGCCAGCAGCCGGGACAGGGTGGGCTATGGCTACACCTTC; j_call: TRBJ1-2; d_call: TRBD1; v_call: TRBV2; clone_size: NA
cdr3_aa: CASSLGLANYNEQFF; cdr3_nt: TGTGCCAGCAGCTTGGGACTAGCGAACTACAATGAGCAGTTCTTC; j_call: TRBJ2-1; d_call: TRBD2; v_call: TRBV7-9; clone_size: NA
cdr3_aa: CASSPNSYTDTQYF; cdr3_nt: TGTGCCAGCTCACCAAACTCCTACACAGATACGCAGTATTTT; j_call: TRBJ2-3; d_call: NA; v_call: TRBV18; clone_size: NA
cdr3_aa: CAWVQFSNTEAFF; cdr3_nt: TGTGCCTGGGTGCAGTTTTCGAACACTGAAGCTTTCTTT; j_call: TRBJ1-1; d_call: NA; v_call: TRBV30; clone_size: once
cdr3_aa: CASSFRKGLYNEQFF; cdr3_nt: TGTGCCAGCAGCTTCAGAAAGGGACTATACAATGAGCAGTTCTTC; j_call: TRBJ2-1; d_call: TRBD2; v_call: TRBV11-2; clone_size: few
cdr3_aa: CASSLGSGGKENYGYTF; cdr3_nt: TGCGCCAGCAGCTTGGGGTCAGGGGGCAAGGAAAACTATGGCTACACCTTC; j_call: TRBJ1-2; d_call: TRBD1; v_call: TRBV5-1; clone_size: NA
cdr3_aa: CASSGEHTEAFF; cdr3_nt: TGCGCCAGCAGCGGGGAGCACACTGAAGCTTTCTTT; j_call: TRBJ1-1; d_call: NA; v_call: TRBV5-1; clone_size: few
cdr3_aa: CASSLGGQTGDTQYF; cdr3_nt: TGCGCCAGCAGCTTGGGAGGACAAACAGGAGATACGCAGTATTTT; j_call: TRBJ2-3; d_call: NA; v_call: TRBV5-1; clone_size: once
cdr3_aa: CASSLSTGIDNQPQHF; cdr3_nt: TGTGCCAGCAGCTTGTCTACAGGGATCGACAATCAGCCCCAGCATTTT; j_call: TRBJ1-5; d_call: NA; v_call: TRBV5-8; clone_size: NA
cdr3_aa: CASSTGQAHNSPLHF; cdr3_nt: TGTGCCAGCAGCACGGGACAGGCACATAATTCACCCCTCCACTTT; j_call: TRBJ1-6; d_call: TRBD1; v_call: TRBV7-9; clone_size: NA
cdr3_aa: CASSLEGSLNTEAFF; cdr3_nt: TGTGCCAGCAGCTTAGAGGGCAGTCTGAACACTGAAGCTTTCTTT; j_call: TRBJ1-1; d_call: NA; v_call: TRBV11-2; clone_size: NA